Listed below are T cell receptor beta chains from one sample, sequenced in a study of PD-1 blockade in classical Hodgkin lymphoma. Repertoires were generated with immunoSEQ multiplex PCR, while TCRdb's copy carries only in-frame clones and drops some. The sample yields 75,000 to 100,000 clones, roughly 91% seen once. Specimen: peripheral blood mononuclear cells (PBMCs), collected before the fourth cycle of nivolumab. These receptors originate from a human donor with classical Hodgkin lymphoma. Each CDR3 is given with its conserved first and last residue. The order of the fields is D gene, V gene, clone size, J gene, CDR3 DNA, CDR3 protein. The D gene is left open where the match is weak. Some rows mark clone size as missing; the rest say once, few, many or name a class of expanded clone.

>TRBD1|TRBV28|-|TRBJ1-2
TGTGCCAGCAGCAGTTACAGGGGAGCTAACTATGGCTACACCTTC
CASSSYRGANYGYTF
>TRBD2|TRBV14|few|TRBJ2-5
TGTGCCAGCAGTCCCCTCACGGGAGGGTTTCAGACCCAGTACTTC
CASSPLTGGFQTQYF
>-|TRBV28|-|TRBJ1-4
TGTGCCAGCAGTTACCCACGGGGGGCGAATGAAAAACTGTTTTTT
CASSYPRGANEKLFF
>TRBD2|TRBV5-4|-|TRBJ2-5
TGTGCCAGCAGGCCTAGCGGGAGGGGGGAGACCCAGTACTTC
CASRPSGRGETQYF
>TRBD2|TRBV11-2|-|TRBJ2-3
TGTGCCAGCAGGGGGACTAGCGGGAGTTGGAGCACAGATACGCAGTATTTT
CASRGTSGSWSTDTQYF
>-|TRBV30|-|TRBJ2-7
TGTGCCTGGAGGGGGGCATACGAGCAGTACTTC
CAWRGAYEQYF
>-|TRBV5-1|once|TRBJ1-1
TGCGCCAGCAGCTTGATCGGGGGCGCCGGGAACACTGAAGCTTTCTTT
CASSLIGGAGNTEAFF
>-|TRBV2|-|TRBJ1-5
TGTGCCAGCCGTACCGACGGTTCAGGGCCCCAGCATTTT
CASRTDGSGPQHF
>-|TRBV7-9|-|TRBJ1-2
TGTGCCAGCATCTCGTTCCATTCAGACCATAACTATGGCTACACCTTC
CASISFHSDHNYGYTF
>-|TRBV23-1|-|TRBJ2-1
TGCGCCAGCAGTCAATCCCCTAGGGGGGGGACCTACAATGAGCAGTTCTTC
CASSQSPRGGTYNEQFF
>TRBD2|TRBV6-1|-|TRBJ2-1
TGTGCCAGCAGTGCAGCAGTCTCGGGGGGGAAAAATGAGCAGTTCTTC
CASSAAVSGGKNEQFF
>-|TRBV5-1|-|TRBJ2-5
TGCGCCAGCAGCCCCCTCGAGGGATTACCGGAGACCCAGTACTTC
CASSPLEGLPETQYF
>TRBD1|TRBV27|-|TRBJ1-2
TGTGCCAGCAGTAAAAGGACAGGCCTCCCTAACTATGGCTACACCTTC
CASSKRTGLPNYGYTF
>-|TRBV5-1|-|TRBJ2-5
TGCGCCAGCAGCTTATTTTCAACCTTATTAGTCCAAGAGACCCAGTACTTC
CASSLFSTLLVQETQYF
>-|TRBV7-9|-|TRBJ1-5
TGTGCCAGCAGCAAAATCGACAGCGTCAATCAGCCCCAGCATTTT
CASSKIDSVNQPQHF
>TRBD1|TRBV10-3|-|TRBJ1-1
TGTGCCATCTTGTCAGGGGGCAGCGGGAACACTGAAGCTTTCTTT
CAILSGGSGNTEAFF
>-|TRBV28|-|TRBJ2-2
TGTGCCAGCAGTCCCCTGGGACCCAGCAGATTTGGGGAGCTGTTTTTT
CASSPLGPSRFGELFF
>TRBD1|TRBV10-3|-|TRBJ2-7
TGTGCCATCAGTGAGTCGGGACAGGGATACGAGCAGTACTTC
CAISESGQGYEQYF
>-|TRBV5-1|once|TRBJ2-2
TGCGCCAGCAGCTTGGCCGTCTCATACACCGGGGAGCTGTTTTTT
CASSLAVSYTGELFF
>TRBD1|TRBV7-6|once|TRBJ1-4
TGTGCCAGCAGCTTAGTCGCAGGGGGCCTTGAAAAACTGTTTTTT
CASSLVAGGLEKLFF
>TRBD1|TRBV18|-|TRBJ1-2
TGTGCCAGCTCACCACCGGCGACAGGGCTTAACTATGGCTACACCTTC
CASSPPATGLNYGYTF
>TRBD1|TRBV11-2|-|TRBJ2-7
TGTGCCAGCAGCTTAGCCCGGACAGGGGTGTACGAGCAGTACTTC
CASSLARTGVYEQYF
>TRBD2|TRBV9|-|TRBJ2-3
TGTGCCAGCAGCGTAGCGACTAGCGGGAGGCAGGGAGATACGCAGTATTTT
CASSVATSGRQGDTQYF
>TRBD2|TRBV9|-|TRBJ2-1
TGTGCCAGCAGCGTAGGACTAGCGGGACACAATGAGCAGTTCTTC
CASSVGLAGHNEQFF
>-|TRBV7-9|-|TRBJ2-7
TGTGCCAGCAGCCCCCAAGGGGTTAGGGCTTACGAGCAGTACTTC
CASSPQGVRAYEQYF
>-|TRBV28|-|TRBJ1-1
TGTGCCAGCAGACTAGGGGGTCTGGGGGGGCTCGCTGAAGCTTTCTTT
CASRLGGLGGLAEAFF
>TRBD2|TRBV28|-|TRBJ2-5
TGTGCCAGCGTCCTGAGGGAGGGACTAGCGGGACCAGAGACCCAGTACTTC
CASVLREGLAGPETQYF
>-|TRBV19|-|TRBJ2-5
TGTGCCAGTAGTATGGACAGTTCCCGGGGGACCCAGTACTTC
CASSMDSSRGTQYF
>-|TRBV18|-|TRBJ1-1
TGTGCCAGCTCACCGCTACCCGACAGGCTGAACACTGAAGCTTTCTTT
CASSPLPDRLNTEAFF
>-|TRBV18|-|TRBJ2-1
TGTGCCAGCTCACCAAGGGTAGGCAATGAGCAGTTCTTC
CASSPRVGNEQFF
>-|TRBV27|once|TRBJ2-7
TGTGCCACCGCTCCAGGGTCAGGCCCTACCTACGAGCAGTACTTC
CATAPGSGPTYEQYF
>TRBD2|TRBV27|-|TRBJ2-3
TGTGCCAGCAGTATGCTACTAGCGGGAGTAACAGATACGCAGTATTTT
CASSMLLAGVTDTQYF
>TRBD2|TRBV15|-|TRBJ2-7
TGTGCCACCACCCGGGGACTAGCCACCTACGAGCAGTACTTC
CATTRGLATYEQYF
>-|TRBV6-1|-|TRBJ1-1
TGTGCCAATAGTCTTAGCGGAACGAACACTGAAGCTTTCTTT
CANSLSGTNTEAFF